The T cell receptor (beta chain) under discussion was sequenced for a study of T cells after posttransplantation cyclophosphamide. Study results and caveats: Later blood repertoires were often dominated by clones from the donor CD8+ memory compartment. Recipient CMV seropositivity and CMV reactivation strongly tracked TRB clonality.

This CDR3 has 15 residues. Germline trimming cut 1 base from V and 3 bases from J; bases unmatched to any gene: 4. The V gene's germline CDR1 is SGHVS and CDR2 FQNEAQ. For this clone: The antigen is undetermined.

Control samples came 1 year after myeloablative marrow transplants with methotrexate plus calcineurin inhibitor. The table came from immunoSEQ multiplex PCR; TCRdb's copy has only in-frame clones and leaves some out. The sample consists of some 19,000 clones, around 89% of them appearing once. Sequencing used PBMCs, obtained 350 to 400 days after allogeneic stem cell transplant with calcineurin inhibitor and methotrexate. The chain uses TRBV7-8 and TRBJ1-2, with TRBD1 matching 8 bases. This sequence originates from a female patient aged 25-40 years who received an allogeneic stem cell transplant from an unrelated donor, was CMV-positive, and had acute and chronic GVHD. The graft donor may be the source of some T cells. The CDR3 region has the DNA TGTGCCAGCAGCTTAGGGACAGGGCGCTACTATGGCTACACCTTC. It specifies CASSLGTGRYYGYTF.